This T cell receptor (beta chain) was sequenced during a study of blood T cell repertoires in COVID-19. Germline-derived CDR1 and CDR2 are SGHNT and YENEEA. The CDR3 runs to 13 residues. Trimming left V 3 bases short and J 0 bases short, with 5 bases between. Assay used: immunoSEQ multiplex PCR; TCRdb lists only in-frame clones, some missing. Found here are roughly 120,000 clones, about 90% of them singletons; the top ten hold roughly 8%. Specimen: peripheral blood. The sequence derives from a human donor in a cohort sampled during active COVID-19. V and J are TRBV11-3 and TRBJ1-1; D is undetermined. The DNA for the CDR3 is TGTGCCAGCAGCTTGGGAGTGAACACTGAAGCTTTCTTT. Amino acids: CASSLGVNTEAFF.